One and the same sample provided the 24 T cell receptor beta chains below, sequenced in a study of identifying expanded T cells in peripheral blood. Method: immunoSEQ multiplex PCR; TCRdb's copy keeps in-frame clones and lacks some. The sample carries about 100,000 clones, roughly 87% recorded once. The sample comprised blood. These receptors came from a person between 18 and 69 years old in good health.

V and J are TRBV5-1 and TRBJ2-2; D is unresolved. The CDR3 spans 15 residues. V gave up 3 bases and J gave up 0 bases, with 9 bases separating them. The germline V gene has CDR1 SGHRS and CDR2 YFSETQ. CDR3 residues: CASSWGLANTGELFF. The DNA of the CDR3 is TGCGCCAGCAGCTGGGGTTTAGCGAACACCGGGGAGCTGTTTTTT.

This clone was seen a few times. The chain couples TRBV9 to TRBJ1-2; the match to TRBD1 covers 7 bases. V gave up 4 bases and J gave up 6 bases; unmatched junction bases: 6. This CDR3 region has 13 residues. Per germline, CDR1 SGDLS and CDR2 YYNGEE. CDR3 DNA: TGTGCCAGCAGCCGAGACAGGGAGGATGGCTACACCTTC. Translating it yields CASSRDREDGYTF.

This rearrangement joins TRBV27 to TRBJ2-3, with 9 nucleotides matching TRBD2. From germline, CDR1 is MNHEY and CDR2 SMNVEV (reference sequence). CDR3 length: 15 amino acids. V trimming: 3 bases; J trimming: 7 bases; junction bases outside the gene matches: 8. This chain's CDR3 is CASSLRRGGVNTQYF. CDR3 nucleotides: TGTGCCAGCAGTTTGCGGCGGGGGGGGGTAAATACGCAGTATTTT.

V is TRBV25-1 and J is TRBJ2-5; a weak D match, TRBD1 (5 bases). The CDR3 loop spans 17 amino acids. Per germline, CDR1 MGHDK and CDR2 SYGVNS. Trimming cost V 1 base and J 3 bases, with 18 bases left between them. The CDR3 spells CASSEWGQAAAKETQYF. Written as DNA, the CDR3 is TGTGCCAGCAGTGAATGGGGCCAGGCCGCCGCCAAAGAGACCCAGTACTTC. Supplemented by reference TRBV25-1 and TRBJ2-5, the full variable domain reads EADIYQTPRYLVIGTGKKITLECSQTMGHDKMYWYQQDPGMELHLIHYSYGVNSTEKGDLSSESTVSRIRTEHFPLTLESARPSHTSQYLCASSEWGQAAAKETQYFGPGTRLLVL.

The count of this clone is one. One end of the junction is discordant with germline, which a read error may explain. The J gene is TRBJ1-2, the V gene TRBV4-3; the match to TRBD1 covers 7 bases. The CDR3 is 14 amino acids. Germline V gene lookup returns CDR1 LGHNA and CDR2 YSLEER. The CDR3 spells CVSSQRQGYYGYTF. The CDR3 DNA reads TGCGTCAGCAGCCAAAGACAGGGTTACTATGGCTACACCTTC.

The chain links TRBV7-9 to TRBJ2-1; 8 bases line up with TRBD1. Germline V gene data show CDR1 as SEHNR and CDR2 as FQNEAQ (reference sequence). This CDR3 has 12 amino acids. The ends lost 8 bases at V and 13 bases at J; junction bases unmatched: 10. CDR3 amino acids: CASLDRGEHQFF. The CDR3 DNA is TGTGCCAGCCTCGACAGGGGCGAGCACCAGTTCTTC.

The chain is built from TRBV7-9 and TRBJ1-1, with 7 bases that match TRBD1. The V gene's germline CDR1 is SEHNR and CDR2 FQNEAQ (reference sequence). The CDR3 is made up of 14 amino acids. With 7 bases clipped from V and 4 bases from J, the junction kept 9 bases outside the gene matches. CDR3 nucleotide sequence: TGTGCCAGCACCTTGTCCCAGGGGGGCACTGAAGCTTTCTTT. The encoded protein is CASTLSQGGTEAFF.

The CDR3 DNA reads as TGTGCCACCAGCAGTGCTTCGGGACAGCCAAACACTGAAGCTTTCTTT. Translation: CATSSASGQPNTEAFF. The chain combines TRBV15 with TRBJ1-1; TRBD1 agrees at 7 bases. V was clipped by 3 bases and J by 2 bases; unmatched bases: 9. This CDR3 has 16 amino acids. In germline, CDR1 is LNHNV, CDR2 YYDKDF (reference sequence).

V usage is TRBV9 and J usage is TRBJ1-3; D is perhaps TRBD1 (6 bases). Trimming removed 3 bases at V and 3 bases at J, with 22 bases between. The germline CDR1 and CDR2 sequences are SGDLS and YYNGEE. The CDR3 contains 18 residues. The CDR3 bases are TGTGCCAGCAGCGCGCAATATGGAAGAACAGGGAATGGAAACACCATATATTTT. It encodes CASSAQYGRTGNGNTIYF.

The chain combines TRBV13 with TRBJ1-2; D gene ambiguous. The germline CDR1 and CDR2 sequences are PRHDT and FYEKMQ (reference sequence). There are 13 residues in the CDR3. Trimming pared 5 bases from V and 3 bases from J, leaving 10 bases between. The CDR3 DNA reads as TGTGCCAGCAGCCCCGGATGGGACTATGGCTACACCTTC. It encodes CASSPGWDYGYTF.

This sequence joins TRBV6-6 and TRBJ2-2, with D tentatively TRBD1 (5 bases). Germline V CDR1 and CDR2: MNHNY, SVGAGI (reference sequence). V gave up 10 bases and J gave up 6 bases, with 12 bases separating them. The CDR3 length is 12 residues. The CDR3 here is CATWAGSGELFF. The CDR3 coding sequence is TGTGCCACCTGGGCAGGGTCCGGGGAGCTGTTTTTT.

This clone was detected only once. The CDR3 loop is CASSTSWTSGGDEQFF. The CDR3 DNA sequence: TGTGCCAGTAGTACCTCCTGGACTAGCGGGGGTGATGAGCAGTTCTTC. V and J are TRBV19 and TRBJ2-1; 13 bases are a match to TRBD2. After removal of 4 bases from V and 8 bases from J, the junction contained 8 bases not matched to a gene. This CDR3 is 16 amino acids long. CDR1 and CDR2 from the germline V gene are LNHDA and SQIVND (reference sequence).

This clone was seen once. The V and J genes are TRBV19 and TRBJ1-1; TRBD1 might be the D (5 bases). Trimming shortened V by 2 bases and J by 2 bases, and 12 bases separated the two germline ends. The CDR3 sequence is 15 residues long. CDR1 and CDR2 from the germline V gene are LNHDA and SQIVND (reference sequence). The CDR3 region has the DNA TGTGCCAGTAGTATACAGGGTTTACGTAACACTGAAGCTTTCTTT. As protein: CASSIQGLRNTEAFF.

The V call is TRBV6-5, the J call TRBJ2-1; tentative D call: TRBD2 (6 bases). This CDR3 contains 13 residues. Germline V gene sequence: CDR1 MNHEY, CDR2 SVGAGI. Trimming pared 6 bases from V and 9 bases from J, leaving 15 bases between. The CDR3 nucleotides are TGTGCCAGCAGGCCTGGGAGGCAGGCTGAGCAGTTCTTC. Amino acid sequence: CASRPGRQAEQFF.

V usage is TRBV4-2 and J usage is TRBJ2-1; 7 bases line up with TRBD2. Losses at the gene ends were 4 bases for V and 6 bases for J; bases not matched to a gene: 9. The CDR3 contains 15 residues. Germline V gives CDR1 LGHNA, CDR2 YNFKEQ. The CDR3 bases are TGTGCCAGCAGCCCCCCCGGGACTATTCTCAATGAGCAGTTCTTC. Translating gives CASSPPGTILNEQFF.

This clone was detected only once. V and J are TRBV19 and TRBJ2-5, with 9 bases aligning to TRBD1. Germline V lookup: CDR1 LNHDA, CDR2 SQIVND (reference sequence). CDR3 length: 15 residues. The junction had 11 bases not matched to a gene; V was cut back by 7 bases and J by 5 bases. CDR3 loop: CASTDGGQGSETQYF. In DNA, the CDR3 is TGTGCCAGTACCGATGGGGGACAGGGTAGCGAGACCCAGTACTTC. The full variable domain, completed using reference TRBV19 and TRBJ2-5, is DGGITQSPKYLFRKEGQNVTLSCEQNLNHDAMYWYRQDPGQGLRLIYYSQIVNDFQKGDIAEGYSVSREKKESFPLTVTSAQKNPTAFYLCASTDGGQGSETQYFGPGTRLLVL.

The chain has TRBV7-9 and TRBJ2-5; the D call may be TRBD1 or TRBD2 (5 bases each). CDR1 is SEHNR, CDR2 FQNEAQ, per germline (reference sequence). With 7 bases removed from V and 5 bases from J, the gap between germline ends came to 20 bases. There are 15 residues in the CDR3. The CDR3: CASNVPPGRGETQYF. The CDR3 coding sequence is TGTGCCAGCAACGTTCCCCCGGGGCGAGGGGAGACCCAGTACTTC.

The chain uses TRBV4-1 and TRBJ2-7; D is possibly TRBD2 (6 bases). CDR1 is MGHRA, CDR2 YSYEKL, per germline. The CDR3 contains 14 residues. V shed 1 base and J shed 2 bases, with 9 bases lying between them. The chain's CDR3 is CASSQVEGTYEQYF. The CDR3 coding sequence is TGCGCCAGCAGCCAAGTGGAGGGAACCTACGAGCAGTACTTC.

This chain uses TRBV27 with TRBJ2-1; no reliable D call. Trimming removed 2 bases from V and 6 bases from J, with 2 bases in between. The CDR3 totals 11 residues. Germline CDR1 and CDR2: MNHEY and SMNVEV (reference sequence). CDR3 sequence reads: CASSLGNEQFF. CDR3 nucleotide sequence: TGTGCCAGCAGTTTAGGCAATGAGCAGTTCTTC.

The chain has TRBV6-5 and TRBJ2-4; TRBD1 matches at 8 bases. This CDR3 is 14 amino acids long. The V gene end was trimmed by 5 bases and the J gene end by 9 bases; junction bases not matched to a gene: 9. Germline loops: CDR1 MNHEY, CDR2 SVGAGI. CDR3 protein: CASSPWTGNPIQYF. DNA of the CDR3: TGTGCCAGCAGTCCCTGGACAGGGAACCCCATTCAGTACTTC.

The V and J genes are TRBV18 and TRBJ2-1; D may be TRBD2 (6 bases). The CDR3 length is 12 residues. V was trimmed by 6 bases and J by 7 bases, leaving 10 bases between them. Germline lookup yields CDR1 KGHSH and CDR2 LQKENI. CDR3 DNA sequence: TGTGCCAGCTCGTCGGAGGGAAATGAGCAGTTCTTC. It codes for CASSSEGNEQFF. Based on the CDR3 plus reference TRBV18 and TRBJ2-1, the full variable domain is NAGVMQNPRHLVRRRGQEARLRCSPMKGHSHVYWYRQLPEEGLKFMVYLQKENIIDESGMPKERFSAEFPKEGPSILRIQQVVRGDSAAYFCASSSEGNEQFFGPGTRLTVL.

This chain connects TRBV7-8 to TRBJ2-7; 9 bases agree with TRBD1. Germline V CDR1 and CDR2: SGHVS, FQNEAQ. The CDR3 has 15 residues. V shed 5 bases, J shed 1 base, and the junction held 6 bases outside the gene matches. This CDR3 reads CASSGQGMGSYEQYF. Written as DNA, the CDR3 is TGTGCCAGCAGCGGACAGGGGATGGGATCCTACGAGCAGTACTTC.

V usage is TRBV29-1 and J usage is TRBJ1-1, with 9 bases fitting TRBD1. V dropped 3 bases and J dropped 2; count of bases not matched to a gene: 4. The length of the CDR3 is 14 residues. CDR1 and CDR2 (germline): SQVTM, ANQGSEA. CDR3: CSVEWDRDNTEAFF. The CDR3 nucleotides are TGCAGCGTTGAGTGGGACAGGGATAACACTGAAGCTTTCTTT.

The chain recombines TRBV2 with TRBJ1-6; no firm D call. Trimming stripped 6 bases from V and 6 bases from J, with 12 bases between. Germline loops: CDR1 SNHLY, CDR2 FYNNEI. CDR3 size: 14 residues. For the CDR3, the DNA is TGTGCCAGCAGCACCGCGGGCCTTAATTCACCCCTCCACTTT. Amino acids: CASSTAGLNSPLHF.